The clone carrying this T cell receptor (beta chain) was observed a handful of times. The sample comes from a study of T cells after yellow fever vaccination. The authors made TCR cDNA by 5'RACE template switching, adding a universal primer site and UMIs. TCRdb reanalysed the 5' RACE reads using MiXCR and keeps one entry per CDR3 protein. The table lists 50,000 to 60,000 distinct CDR3 sequences, approximately 7% of them singletons. With 0 bases removed from V and 2 bases from J, the gap between germline ends came to 8 bases. Germline V gives CDR1 SEHNR, CDR2 FQNEAQ (reference sequence). CDR3 length: 15 residues.

The rearrangement links TRBV7-9 to TRBJ1-5; D is undetermined. Sample: CD8+ T cells not binding an NS4B(214-222) dextramer, sorted from PBMCs, taken 35 to 50 days after the first yellow fever vaccination. The TCR sequence derives from a man younger than 35 who received the YFV17D yellow fever vaccine. In DNA form, the CDR3 reads TGTGCCAGCAGCTTAGCGAAAGTAGGCAATCAGCCCCAGCATTTT. It codes for CASSLAKVGNQPQHF.